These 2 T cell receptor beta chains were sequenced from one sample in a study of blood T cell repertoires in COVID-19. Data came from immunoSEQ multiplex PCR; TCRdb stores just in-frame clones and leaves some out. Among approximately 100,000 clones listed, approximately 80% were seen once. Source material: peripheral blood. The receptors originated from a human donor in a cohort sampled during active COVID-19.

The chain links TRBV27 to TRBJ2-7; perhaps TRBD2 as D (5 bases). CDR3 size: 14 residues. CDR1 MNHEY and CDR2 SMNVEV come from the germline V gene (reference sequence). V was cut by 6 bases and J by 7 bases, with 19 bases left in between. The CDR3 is CASRYRRETTEQYF. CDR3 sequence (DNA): TGTGCCAGCAGATATCGTAGGGAGACTACGGAGCAGTACTTC.

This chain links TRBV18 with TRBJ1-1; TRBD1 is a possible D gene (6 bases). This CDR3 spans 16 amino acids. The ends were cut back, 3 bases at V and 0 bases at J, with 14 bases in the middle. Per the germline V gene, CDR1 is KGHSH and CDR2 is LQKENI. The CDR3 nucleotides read TGTGCCAGCTCACCCGGACAGTGGGTGATGAACACTGAAGCTTTCTTT. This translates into CASSPGQWVMNTEAFF.